The present TCR beta chain was sequenced within a study of graft-versus-host responses after intestinal transplantation. Per the germline V gene, CDR1 is SQVTM and CDR2 is ANQGSEA. This CDR3 spans 12 amino acids. Losses at the gene ends were 7 bases for V and 8 bases for J; bases not matched to a gene: 8. Comment on this clone: Antigen specificity is unknown.

Assay: immunoSEQ multiplex PCR; the TCRdb copy retains only in-frame clones and omits some. The table has 85,000 to 100,000 clones, 85% to 95% seen once. The sample was unstimulated CD8+ T cells sorted from spleen or lymph node cells, taken before intestinal transplant. The receptor was derived from a human donor who received an intestinal transplant. The J gene is TRBJ2-1, the V gene TRBV29-1; 7 bases map to TRBD1. The CDR3 nucleotides read TGCAGCGCCGAGGGACAGCCCTATGAGCAGTTCTTC. Its protein is CSAEGQPYEQFF.